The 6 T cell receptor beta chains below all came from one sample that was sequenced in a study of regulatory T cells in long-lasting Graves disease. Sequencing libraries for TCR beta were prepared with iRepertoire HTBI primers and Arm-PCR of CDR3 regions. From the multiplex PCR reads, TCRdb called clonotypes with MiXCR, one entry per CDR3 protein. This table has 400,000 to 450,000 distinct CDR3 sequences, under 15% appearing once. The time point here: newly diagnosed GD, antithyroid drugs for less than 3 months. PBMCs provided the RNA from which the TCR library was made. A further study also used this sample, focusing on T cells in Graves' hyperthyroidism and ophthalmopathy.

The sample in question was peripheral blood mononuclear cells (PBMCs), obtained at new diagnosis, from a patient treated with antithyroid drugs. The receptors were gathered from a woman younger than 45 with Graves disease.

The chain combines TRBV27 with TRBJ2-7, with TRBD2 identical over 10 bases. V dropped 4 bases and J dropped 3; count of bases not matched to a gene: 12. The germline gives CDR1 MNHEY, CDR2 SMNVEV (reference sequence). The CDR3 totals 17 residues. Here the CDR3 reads CASSSGQPSGRFYEQYF. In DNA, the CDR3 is TGTGCCAGCAGTTCGGGACAGCCTAGCGGGAGATTCTACGAGCAGTACTTC.

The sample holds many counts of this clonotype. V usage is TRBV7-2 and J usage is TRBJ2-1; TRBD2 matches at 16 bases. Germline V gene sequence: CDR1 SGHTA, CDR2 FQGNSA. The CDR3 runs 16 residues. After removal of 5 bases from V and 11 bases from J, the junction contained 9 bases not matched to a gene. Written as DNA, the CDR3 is TGTGCCAGCAGCACACCGGGACTAGCGGGGGGGTCCAAGCAGTTCTTC. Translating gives CASSTPGLAGGSKQFF.

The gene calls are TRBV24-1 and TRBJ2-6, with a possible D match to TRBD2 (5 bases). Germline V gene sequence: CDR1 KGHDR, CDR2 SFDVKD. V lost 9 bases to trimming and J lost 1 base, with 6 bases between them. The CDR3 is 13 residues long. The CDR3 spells CATGRSGANVLTF. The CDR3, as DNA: TGTGCCACCGGGAGATCTGGGGCCAACGTCCTGACTTTC.

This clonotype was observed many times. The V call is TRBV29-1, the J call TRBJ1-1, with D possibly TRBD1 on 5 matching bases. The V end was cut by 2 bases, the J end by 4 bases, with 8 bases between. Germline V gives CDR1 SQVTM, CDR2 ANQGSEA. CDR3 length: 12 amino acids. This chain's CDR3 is CSVEPGGTEAFF. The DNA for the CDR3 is TGCAGCGTTGAACCGGGGGGCACTGAAGCTTTCTTT.

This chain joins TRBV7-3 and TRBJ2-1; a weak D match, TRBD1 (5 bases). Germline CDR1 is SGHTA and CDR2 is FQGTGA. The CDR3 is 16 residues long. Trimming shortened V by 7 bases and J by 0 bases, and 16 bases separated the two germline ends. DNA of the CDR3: TGTGCCAGCACTTCAGGGTTGAATAGCTCCTACAATGAGCAGTTCTTC. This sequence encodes CASTSGLNSSYNEQFF.

CDR3 nucleotide sequence: TGTGCCTGGACGTTCGGGGGTATTGTCAATGAGCAGTTCTTC. Its protein is CAWTFGGIVNEQFF. This sequence joins TRBV30 and TRBJ2-1, with a tentative D call TRBD2 (6 bases). The CDR3 is made up of 14 amino acids. The V gene's germline CDR1 is GTSNPN and CDR2 SVGIG (reference sequence). The V and J ends lost 4 bases and 6 bases respectively, with 16 bases between them.